This is a list of T cell receptor beta chains from one sample in a study of blood T cell repertoires in COVID-19. Only in-frame clones appear in the TCRdb table, and some are missing; sequencing was by immunoSEQ multiplex PCR. The sample contains around 56,000 clones, 81% of which appear only once. The sequencing input was peripheral blood. The source of these receptors is a woman older than 75 with active or convalescent COVID-19. Each CDR3 is given with its conserved first and last residue. The D gene is left open where the match is weak. Some rows have no size entry. The others give once, few or many, or a class for an expanded clone.

j_gene | v_gene | d_gene | abundance | CDR3nt | CDR3aa
TRBJ1-2 | TRBV5-4 | TRBD1 | NA | TGTGCCAGCAGCTTGGCGGACAGGGTTGCGTATGGCTACACCTTC | CASSLADRVAYGYTF
TRBJ2-6 | TRBV7-8 | NA | NA | TGTGCCAGCAGCTTTATGACAGGAGTTAGCTCTGGGGCCAACGTCCTGACTTTC | CASSFMTGVSSGANVLTF
TRBJ2-3 | TRBV4-1 | NA | NA | TGCGCCAGCAGCCAGAGGACCCAGGGCGGCACAGATACGCAGTATTTT | CASSQRTQGGTDTQYF
TRBJ1-1 | TRBV7-2 | NA | NA | TGTGCCAGCAGCTTCGGGGGGTCGGGCACTGAAGCTTTCTTT | CASSFGGSGTEAFF
TRBJ1-2 | TRBV30 | NA | NA | TGTGCCTGGAGTGTTAGACTTCTTGGAAGCTACACCTTC | CAWSVRLLGSYTF
TRBJ1-2 | TRBV12-5 | TRBD1 | NA | TGTGCTAGTGGTTTGATGACAGGGTATGGCTACACCTTC | CASGLMTGYGYTF
TRBJ1-2 | TRBV12-3/TRBV12-4 | TRBD1 | NA | TGTGCCAGCAGGATAGCAGGGGGAGGTGGCTACACCTTC | CASRIAGGGGYTF
TRBJ1-2 | TRBV20-1 | TRBD1 | NA | TGCAGTGCTAGTAGGACAGGGGACTATGGCTACACCTTC | CSASRTGDYGYTF
TRBJ2-3 | TRBV27 | TRBD1 | NA | TGTGCCAGCAGTTTAATGGGACAGGACACAGATACGCAGTATTTT | CASSLMGQDTDTQYF
TRBJ1-2 | TRBV4-3 | NA | NA | TGCGCCAGCAGCCAAGATCTTGGACAGAACTATGGCTACACCTTC | CASSQDLGQNYGYTF
TRBJ1-2 | TRBV28 | TRBD1 | NA | TGTGCCAGCAGTCCAAGCCCCGGACAGGTCCTTTACTATGGCTACACCTTC | CASSPSPGQVLYYGYTF
TRBJ1-6 | TRBV10-1 | TRBD1 | NA | TGCGCCAGCAGCATGACAGGGGATAATTCACCCCTCCACTTT | CASSMTGDNSPLHF
TRBJ2-2 | TRBV19 | TRBD1 | once | TGTGCCAGTAGCTCAGGGGGCTCGACCGGGGAGCTGTTTTTT | CASSSGGSTGELFF
TRBJ2-1 | TRBV10-1 | TRBD2 | NA | TGCGCCAGCAGTGGCGGGTTCGGGGGGGCCTATGAGCAGTTCTTC | CASSGGFGGAYEQFF
TRBJ1-6 | TRBV7-2 | NA | NA | TGTGCCAGCAGCTTAGAGGGGAATTCACCCCTCCACTTT | CASSLEGNSPLHF
TRBJ1-2 | TRBV6-5 | TRBD1 | NA | TGTGCCAGCAGACTGACAGGGGAAAGGGGCTACACCTTC | CASRLTGERGYTF
TRBJ1-1 | TRBV6-5 | TRBD1 | NA | TGTGCCAGCAGTCGGGGACAGATGAACACTGAAGCTTTCTTT | CASSRGQMNTEAFF
TRBJ1-5 | TRBV4-3 | NA | NA | TGCGCCAGCAGCCAAGATCTCCCCCAGCCCCAGCATTTT | CASSQDLPQPQHF
TRBJ1-2 | TRBV3-1/TRBV3-2 | NA | NA | TGTGCCAGCAGCCATATCAGGGTCGATGACTATGGCTACACCTTC | CASSHIRVDDYGYTF
TRBJ1-2 | TRBV3-1/TRBV3-2 | NA | NA | TGTGCCAGCAGCCAAATGGCGGGGGGTAACTATGGCTACACCTTC | CASSQMAGGNYGYTF
TRBJ2-1 | TRBV3-1/TRBV3-2 | NA | NA | TGTGCCAGCAGCCTTAGGACTACGTACAATGAGCAGTTCTTC | CASSLRTTYNEQFF
TRBJ2-1 | TRBV18 | TRBD1 | NA | TGTGCCAGCTCACCAGGGACAGTAGCCTACAATGAGCAGTTCTTC | CASSPGTVAYNEQFF
TRBJ1-3 | TRBV19 | NA | NA | TGTGCCAGTAGTAGAGCGGTGGTCTCTGGAAACACCATATATTTT | CASSRAVVSGNTIYF
TRBJ1-2 | TRBV3-1/TRBV3-2 | TRBD1 | NA | TGTGCCAGCAGCCAAGATGGGACAGGGGCCTATGGCTACACCTTC | CASSQDGTGAYGYTF
TRBJ1-2 | TRBV5-1 | NA | NA | TGCGCCAGCAGCCCGGAATCAGGGCTTCATGGCTACACCTTC | CASSPESGLHGYTF
TRBJ1-4 | TRBV5-1 | NA | NA | TGCGCCAGCAGCTCGGGCAGGACTGCAACTAATGAAAAACTGTTTTTT | CASSSGRTATNEKLFF